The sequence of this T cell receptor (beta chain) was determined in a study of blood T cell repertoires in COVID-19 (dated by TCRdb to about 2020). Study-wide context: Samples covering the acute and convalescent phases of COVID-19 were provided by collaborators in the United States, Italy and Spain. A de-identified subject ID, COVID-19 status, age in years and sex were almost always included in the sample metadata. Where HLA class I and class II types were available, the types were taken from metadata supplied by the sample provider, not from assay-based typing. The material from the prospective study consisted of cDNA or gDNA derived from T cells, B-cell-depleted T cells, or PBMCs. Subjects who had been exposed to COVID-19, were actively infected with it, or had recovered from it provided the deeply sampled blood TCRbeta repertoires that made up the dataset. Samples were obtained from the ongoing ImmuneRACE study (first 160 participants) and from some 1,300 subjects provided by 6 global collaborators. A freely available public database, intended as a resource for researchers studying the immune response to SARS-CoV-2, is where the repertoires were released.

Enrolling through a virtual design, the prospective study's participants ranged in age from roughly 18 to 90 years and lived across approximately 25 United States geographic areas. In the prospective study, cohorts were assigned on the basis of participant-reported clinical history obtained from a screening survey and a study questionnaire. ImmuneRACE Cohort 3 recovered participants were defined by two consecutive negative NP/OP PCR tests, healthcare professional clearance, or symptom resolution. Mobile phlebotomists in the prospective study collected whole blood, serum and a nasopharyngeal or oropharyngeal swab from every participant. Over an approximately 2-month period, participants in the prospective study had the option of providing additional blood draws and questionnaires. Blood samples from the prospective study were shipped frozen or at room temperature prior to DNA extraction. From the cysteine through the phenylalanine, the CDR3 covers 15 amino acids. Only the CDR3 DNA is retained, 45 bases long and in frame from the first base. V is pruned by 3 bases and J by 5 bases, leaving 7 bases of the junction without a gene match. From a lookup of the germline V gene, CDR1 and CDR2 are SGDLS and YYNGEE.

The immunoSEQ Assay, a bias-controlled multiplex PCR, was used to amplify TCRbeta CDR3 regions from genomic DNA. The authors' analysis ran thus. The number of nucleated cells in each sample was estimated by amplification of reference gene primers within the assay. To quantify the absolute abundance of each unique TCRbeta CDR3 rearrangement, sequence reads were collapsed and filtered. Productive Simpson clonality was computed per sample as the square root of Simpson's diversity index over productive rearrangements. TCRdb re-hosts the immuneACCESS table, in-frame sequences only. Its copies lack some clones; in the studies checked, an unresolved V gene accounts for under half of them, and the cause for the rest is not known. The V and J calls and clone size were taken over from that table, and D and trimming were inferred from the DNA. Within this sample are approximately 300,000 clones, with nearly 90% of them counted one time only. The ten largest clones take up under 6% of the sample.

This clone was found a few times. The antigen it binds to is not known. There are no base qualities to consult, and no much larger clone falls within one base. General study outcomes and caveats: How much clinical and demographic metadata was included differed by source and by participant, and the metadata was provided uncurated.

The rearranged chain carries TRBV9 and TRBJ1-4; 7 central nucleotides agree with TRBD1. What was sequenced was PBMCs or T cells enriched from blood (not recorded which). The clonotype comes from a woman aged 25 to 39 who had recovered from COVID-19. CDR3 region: CASSAAGTVNEKLFF. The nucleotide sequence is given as TGTGCCAGCAGCGCCGCCGGGACAGTAAATGAAAAACTGTTTTTT.